This record concerns one T cell receptor (beta chain) sequence. V was clipped by 5 bases and J by 7 bases, with 15 bases between them. Germline V gene sequence: CDR1 LNHDA, CDR2 SQIVND (reference sequence). The CDR3 loop spans 15 amino acids. The data are from a study of T cell responses to AZD1222 COVID-19 vaccine. Method: immunoSEQ multiplex PCR; TCRdb's copy keeps in-frame clones and lacks some. Of about 190,000 clones in the sample, just over 90% were seen once. The rearrangement joins TRBV19 to TRBJ1-6; no reliable D call. The specimen was peripheral blood, collected on day 0 of AZD1222 vaccination. The receptor comes from an adult in good health. The CDR3 loop reads CASSDTDQWNSPLHF. As DNA, the CDR3 is TGTGCCAGTAGTGACACAGACCAGTGGAATTCACCCCTCCACTTT.